The rows below give T cell receptor beta chains drawn from one sample of a study of regulatory T cells in long-lasting Graves disease. TCRdb re-called the multiplex PCR reads with MiXCR, one entry per CDR3 protein. The sample consists of some 430,000 distinct CDR3 sequences, under 25% of them appearing once. The sequences come from peripheral blood mononuclear cells (PBMCs), collected when the disease was refractory, from a patient treated with antithyroid drugs. The receptors come from a female donor with Graves disease. CDR3s include the opening cysteine and the closing phenylalanine or tryptophan. D genes are given only for firm matches. Clone size, where shown, is once, few, many, or a class for clones that have expanded.

NA many TRBJ2-5 TRBV28 TGTGCCAGCAGTTACAGGGTGCAAGAGACCCAGTACTTC CASSYRVQETQYF
NA many TRBJ1-1 TRBV28 TGTGCCAGCAGTTTAGGCCTCAAGAATACTATGAACACTGAAGCTTTCTTT CASSLGLKNTMNTEAFF
TRBD2 NA TRBJ2-7 TRBV10-3 TGTGCCATCAGTGAGTCGGCTAGCGGCTACGAGCAGTACTTC CAISESASGYEQYF
NA many TRBJ1-2 TRBV28 TGTGCCAGCAGTTTGAGGAACTATGGCTACACCTTC CASSLRNYGYTF
NA few TRBJ1-2 TRBV7-3 TGTGCCAGCGGCCGGGGGGCTCCCTATGGCTACACCTTC CASGRGAPYGYTF
NA many TRBJ1-2 TRBV28 TGTGCCAGCAGTTCAACAGGTCCCTATGGCTACACCTTC CASSSTGPYGYTF
TRBD1 NA TRBJ2-5 TRBV7-2 TGTGCCAGCAGCTTAGTGGGACAGGGACGATGGGGAGAGACCCAGTACTTC CASSLVGQGRWGETQYF
NA NA TRBJ1-5 TRBV20-1 TGCAGTGCTACCCGACAGGTTTATATTAGCAATCAGCCCCAGCATTTT CSATRQVYISNQPQHF
TRBD1 NA TRBJ2-1 TRBV28 TGTGCCAGCAGGGACAGGGCGTACCATGAGCAGTTCTTC CASRDRAYHEQFF
NA few TRBJ1-1 TRBV4-1 TGCGCCAGCAGCCAAGGACCCAGGACTAACACTGAAGCTTTCTTT CASSQGPRTNTEAFF
TRBD2 NA TRBJ2-2 TRBV9 TGTGCCAGCAGCCCGGGACTAGCGGGACTCACCGGGGAGCTGTTTTTT CASSPGLAGLTGELFF
NA NA TRBJ2-7 TRBV3-1 TGTGCCAACAGCCAAGGAGGAGGGGGCATCGACGAGCAGTACTTC CANSQGGGGIDEQYF
NA NA TRBJ1-5 TRBV15 TGTGCCACCAGCAGATCTCCTACAGGGAATCAGCCCCAGCATTTT CATSRSPTGNQPQHF
NA NA TRBJ1-3 TRBV5-5 TGTGCCAGCAGCTTTGGGCTAAGGGGCGGTGGAAACACCATATATTTT CASSFGLRGGGNTIYF
TRBD2 many TRBJ2-5 TRBV30 TGTGCCAGCGGGAGAGAGACCCAGTACTTC CASGRETQYF
NA NA TRBJ2-3 TRBV25-1 TGTGCCAGCAGTGACTTAAGGACCGCGGCAGATACGCAGTATTTT CASSDLRTAADTQYF
NA many TRBJ2-7 TRBV27 TGTGCCAGCAGACTTACTAGGGCCTACGAGCAGTACTTC CASRLTRAYEQYF
NA many TRBJ2-7 TRBV28 TGTGCCAGCAGGATCGGCAGATCCTCCTACGAGCAGTACTTC CASRIGRSSYEQYF
TRBD1 many TRBJ2-7 TRBV29-1 TGCAGCGTCGTACGGACAGGTTCCTACGAGCAGTACTTC CSVVRTGSYEQYF
NA NA TRBJ2-5 TRBV6-2/TRBV6-3 TGTGCCAGCAGTGGACCGGGAAGAGAGACCCAGTACTTC CASSGPGRETQYF
NA few TRBJ2-6 TRBV9 TGTGCCAGCCGCGAGGAGCTCTCTGGGGCCAACGTCCTGACTTTC CASREELSGANVLTF
NA many TRBJ2-5 TRBV30 TGTGCCTTACAGGGACCCGAGACCCAGTACTTC CALQGPETQYF
NA many TRBJ2-2 TRBV28 TGTGCCAGCAGCTTCGCCGGGGAGCTGTTTTTT CASSFAGELFF
NA many TRBJ1-1 TRBV24-1 TGTGCCACCAAGGGACTTTCGGGCACTGAAGCTTTCTTT CATKGLSGTEAFF
TRBD2 NA TRBJ2-5 TRBV7-2 TGTGCCAGCAGCCCCGGACTAGTGGGAGAGACCCAGTACTTC CASSPGLVGETQYF
NA many TRBJ1-1 TRBV2 TGTGCCAGCAGTGATGGGTACAGGGATCAGGCTTTCTTT CASSDGYRDQAFF
TRBD2 NA TRBJ2-1 TRBV11-2 TGTGCCAGCAGCTCCCTAGCGGGAAAGGCATTTGAGCAGTTCTTC CASSSLAGKAFEQFF
TRBD2 NA TRBJ2-3 TRBV7-9 TGTGCCAGCAGCTTAGTAGGACTAGCGGGAGAAGGCACAGATACGCAGTATTTT CASSLVGLAGEGTDTQYF
TRBD1 few TRBJ2-7 TRBV30 TGTGCCTGGACCTCAGGGGGCGAGCAGTACTTC CAWTSGGEQYF
TRBD1 many TRBJ2-5 TRBV2 TGTGCCAGCACCCGGGACAGCGCTCGCCAAGAGACCCAGTACTTC CASTRDSARQETQYF
NA many TRBJ1-2 TRBV20-1 TGCAGTGCTAGAGATGTGCAATGGGTCCCAGCGGGCTACACCTTC CSARDVQWVPAGYTF
TRBD1 many TRBJ1-1 TRBV28 TGTGCCAGCAGCCCCAGACAGGGGGGCACTGAAGCTTTCTTT CASSPRQGGTEAFF
NA few TRBJ2-7 TRBV5-1 TGCGCCAGCAGCCTGAGGGGTCGGCTAGCGCTTTCCTACGAGCAGTACTTC CASSLRGRLALSYEQYF
NA many TRBJ1-5 TRBV7-2 TGTGCCAGCAGCTCCGACCCCTTCAATCAGCCCCAGCATTTT CASSSDPFNQPQHF
NA many TRBJ1-1 TRBV20-1 TGCAGTGCTAGAGAGTGGGGAATGAACACTGAAGCTTTCTTT CSAREWGMNTEAFF
NA few TRBJ2-2 TRBV7-2 TGTGCCAGCAGCTCACTCCGGGAGCCCGGGGAGCTGTTTTTT CASSSLREPGELFF
NA NA TRBJ2-6 TRBV28 TGTGCCAGCAGCGGGGCAGATACTTCTGGGGCCAACGTCCTGACTTTC CASSGADTSGANVLTF
NA NA TRBJ1-5 TRBV19 TGTGCCAGTAGTATTAGGGGATACAATCAGCCCCAGCATTTT CASSIRGYNQPQHF
NA few TRBJ1-4 TRBV9 TGTGCCAGCAGCACCGGGACTGTTAATGAAAAACTGTTTTTT CASSTGTVNEKLFF
TRBD1 NA TRBJ1-6 TRBV5-1 TGCGCCAGCAGCTCCGGACAGGGATGGTCACCCCTCCACTTT CASSSGQGWSPLHF